This passage covers 18 T cell receptor beta chains from one sample sequenced in a study of blood T cell repertoires in COVID-19 (dated by TCRdb to about 2020). The library was obtained by the immunoSEQ multiplex PCR assay. TCRdb took this table from immuneACCESS and kept in-frame rearrangements with V and J called. Such tables lack part of the clones; where checked against another copy, unresolved V genes explain under half of the gap, and the rest is unexplained. This sample holds over 50,000 clones; more than 70% were observed only once. Roughly 10% of the sample is taken by the ten largest. Sequenced: peripheral blood. Receptor source: a man aged 70-80 years with active COVID-19.

The V call is TRBV19, the J call TRBJ1-4; possible D gene TRBD1, 5 bases. The V end lost 1 base, the J end lost 0 bases, and 15 bases lay between the germline ends. The CDR3 runs to 18 residues. Per the germline V gene, CDR1 is LNHDA and CDR2 is SQIVND (reference sequence). The CDR3 loop is CASSIGQGGRATNEKLFF. The CDR3 DNA is TGTGCCAGTAGTATAGGTCAGGGCGGGAGAGCAACTAATGAAAAACTGTTTTTT.

The gene calls are TRBV20-1 and TRBJ2-1; D may be TRBD2 (5 bases). The CDR3 is 11 amino acids. Germline V CDR1 and CDR2: DFQATT, SNEGSKA (reference sequence). Trimming left V 3 bases short and J 7 bases short, with 7 bases between. CDR3 in DNA: TGCAGTGCTAGGAGGGAGAATGAGCAGTTCTTC. This encodes CSARRENEQFF.

This chain connects TRBV7-2 to TRBJ2-6; D is undetermined. Trimming took off 2 bases at V and 1 base at J, with 9 bases between the two ends. This CDR3 spans 16 amino acids. CDR1 and CDR2 from the germline V gene are SGHTA and FQGNSA. CDR3 protein: CASSLPRSSGANVLTF. The DNA for the CDR3 is TGTGCCAGCAGCTTACCCCGGTCTTCTGGGGCCAACGTCCTGACTTTC.

The rearrangement uses TRBV2 and TRBJ1-1; D is uncertain. This CDR3 contains 12 residues. V lost 6 bases, J lost 5 bases, and 10 bases lay in between. Germline-derived CDR1 and CDR2 are SNHLY and FYNNEI. DNA of the CDR3: TGTGCCAGCAGCTGGGAGAAGACTGAAGCTTTCTTT. Translated: CASSWEKTEAFF.

The rearrangement links TRBV7-2 to TRBJ1-5; D gene uncertain. The germline gives CDR1 SGHTA, CDR2 FQGNSA. V was trimmed by 0 bases and J by 3 bases, leaving 9 bases between them. The length of the CDR3 is 15 residues. The chain's CDR3 is CASSLAEGSNQPQHF. In DNA, the CDR3 is TGTGCCAGCAGCTTAGCGGAGGGTTCCAATCAGCCCCAGCATTTT.

V gene TRBV4-3 combines with J gene TRBJ2-3; TRBD1 matches 8 bases. Germline V gene data show CDR1 as LGHNA and CDR2 as YSLEER. The CDR3 covers 15 residues. V lost 0 bases and J lost 5; bases outside the gene matches: 4. The CDR3 here is CASSQDQGAGDTQYF. DNA for the CDR3: TGCGCCAGCAGCCAAGACCAGGGGGCGGGAGATACGCAGTATTTT.

The V gene is TRBV5-6, the J gene TRBJ2-7, with a weak D call TRBD1 (5 bases). Germline assignment: CDR1 SGHDT and CDR2 YYEEEE. The CDR3 contains 14 residues. V lost 0 bases and J lost 3, with 10 bases in between. The CDR3 DNA reads TGTGCCAGCAGCTTGGCTGGCAGGGTCTACGAGCAGTACTTC. Translating gives CASSLAGRVYEQYF.

The chain combines TRBV5-1 with TRBJ1-6, with a possible D match to TRBD1 (5 bases). This CDR3 is 15 amino acids long. CDR1 and CDR2 (germline): SGHRS, YFSETQ. V lost 0 bases and J 5 bases, leaving 9 bases between the germline ends. The CDR3 reads CASSLGTFDNSPLHF. The CDR3, as DNA: TGCGCCAGCAGCTTGGGGACATTCGATAATTCACCCCTCCACTTT.

This chain links TRBV27 with TRBJ1-2; no clear D gene. Germline CDR1 reads MNHEY; CDR2 reads SMNVEV (reference sequence). The V gene lost 2 bases and the J gene lost 4 bases, with 17 bases spanning the gap. The CDR3 loop spans 16 amino acids. This chain's CDR3 is CASSLTYPSEGYGYTF. The DNA for the CDR3 is TGTGCCAGCAGTTTAACTTATCCCAGCGAAGGCTATGGCTACACCTTC.

This chain joins TRBV6-5 and TRBJ1-2; 9 bases agree with TRBD1. The J segment lost 6 bases and the V segment lost 10 bases, leaving 15 bases of the junction unmatched. From germline, CDR1 is MNHEY and CDR2 SVGAGI. This CDR3 comprises 15 residues. The CDR3 sequence: CATFSPTGGADGYTF. CDR3 bases: TGTGCCACCTTCTCACCAACAGGGGGCGCAGATGGCTACACCTTC.

The V call is TRBV12-3 or TRBV12-4, the J call TRBJ2-3, with 7 bases lining up with TRBD1. There are 13 residues in the CDR3. Unmatched junction bases numbered 0, after V lost 6 bases and J lost 0 bases. The CDR3 bases are TGTGCCAGCAGGACAGGGAGCACAGATACGCAGTATTTT. Amino acids: CASRTGSTDTQYF.

J is TRBJ2-7 and V is TRBV6-2 or TRBV6-3; 7 bases line up with TRBD1. CDR1 is MNHEY and CDR2 is SVGEGT in the germline V gene. The trim removed 2 bases at V and 1 base at J, leaving 5 bases unmatched. The CDR3 sequence is 15 residues long. The CDR3, as DNA: TGTGCCAGCAGTTACGACAGGGCCTCATCCTACGAGCAGTACTTC. This gives the protein CASSYDRASSYEQYF.

The sample holds a few counts of this clone. V and J are TRBV7-9 and TRBJ2-7; 8 bases line up with TRBD2. Trimming at V came to 3 bases and at J to 3 bases, leaving 4 bases not matched to a gene. The germline gives CDR1 SEHNR, CDR2 FQNEAQ (reference sequence). The CDR3 has 14 residues. The CDR3: CASSFSRGDYEQYF. As DNA, the CDR3 is TGTGCCAGCAGCTTCTCGCGGGGGGACTACGAGCAGTACTTC.

The chain is built from TRBV14 and TRBJ2-3; 16 bases align to TRBD2. The V segment lost 10 bases and the J segment 5 bases; nucleotides outside the gene matches: 9. Germline assignment: CDR1 SGHDN and CDR2 FVKESK. CDR3 length: 16 amino acids. CDR3 region: CATRGTSGGAGDTQYF. CDR3 nucleotide sequence: TGTGCCACCCGAGGGACTAGCGGGGGGGCAGGAGATACGCAGTATTTT.

V is TRBV3-1 (or the pseudogene TRBV3-2) and J is TRBJ2-7; 9 bases fit TRBD1. The germline V gene encodes CDR1 LGHDT and CDR2 YNNKEL (reference sequence). V lost 4 bases to trimming and J lost 3 bases; unmatched junction nucleotides: 10. There are 16 residues in the CDR3. In DNA, the CDR3 is TGTGCCAGCAGCCCAAAGCTGGGGACAGGGTTCTACGAGCAGTACTTC. Its translation: CASSPKLGTGFYEQYF.

The chain combines TRBV5-5 with TRBJ2-3; the D is unclear. Germline assignment: CDR1 SGHKS and CDR2 YYEKEE (reference sequence). V lost 4 bases and J lost 0, with 18 bases in between. This CDR3 is built from 17 residues. The CDR3 loop reads CASSAPETSPSTDTQYF. The CDR3 DNA sequence: TGTGCCAGCAGCGCCCCGGAGACCAGCCCTAGCACAGATACGCAGTATTTT.

V usage is TRBV9 and J usage is TRBJ1-2; 11 bases align to TRBD1. The V segment lost 2 bases and the J segment 7 bases; nucleotides outside the gene matches: 10. The CDR3 length is 16 residues. Germline CDR1 SGDLS, CDR2 YYNGEE. The CDR3 nucleotides read TGTGCCAGCAGCGTGCCCCTGGGACAGGGGGTTATTGGCTACACCTTC. Protein product: CASSVPLGQGVIGYTF.

V usage is TRBV18 and J usage is TRBJ1-5; 7 positions agree with TRBD1. The J segment lost 1 base and the V segment lost 6 bases, leaving 15 bases of the junction unmatched. Germline V gene sequence: CDR1 KGHSH, CDR2 LQKENI. The CDR3 extends over 18 amino acids. CDR3 sequence reads: CASSQGVTDRLSNQPQHF. DNA of the CDR3: TGTGCCAGCTCCCAGGGGGTAACAGACAGACTCAGCAATCAGCCCCAGCATTTT.